This is a list of T cell receptor beta chains from one sample in a study of blood T cell repertoires in COVID-19. Assay: immunoSEQ multiplex PCR; the TCRdb copy retains only in-frame clones and omits some. The sample holds 65,000 to 70,000 clones, 80% to 85% seen once. Material for sequencing was peripheral blood. The receptor set was obtained from a human donor in a cohort sampled during active COVID-19. The CDR3 runs from the conserved cysteine through the conserved F or W. A D gene is named only where the DNA matches it firmly. Clone sizes are given selectively: once, few, many, or a class where the clone is expanded.

abundance,v_gene,len,j_gene,d_gene,CDR3aa,CDR3nt
.,TRBV7-3,13,TRBJ1-2,TRBD1,CASSPGTGYGYTF,TGTGCCAGCAGCCCCGGGACAGGCTATGGCTACACCTTC
.,TRBV3-1/TRBV3-2,16,TRBJ2-7,TRBD2,CASSPQGSGRGGRQYF,TGTGCCAGCAGCCCCCAAGGGTCAGGCCGCGGGGGTCGGCAGTACTTC
.,TRBV28,12,TRBJ2-7,.,CASSRTSSEQYF,TGTGCCAGCAGCCGAACTAGCAGCGAGCAGTACTTC
.,TRBV30,12,TRBJ1-1,.,CAWDRLGTEAFF,TGTGCCTGGGACAGGTTAGGGACTGAAGCTTTCTTT
.,TRBV12-3/TRBV12-4,13,TRBJ2-5,TRBD2,CASGRSGTETQYF,TGTGCCAGCGGGCGGAGCGGGACGGAGACCCAGTACTTC
.,TRBV18,14,TRBJ1-2,.,CASSPTEGAYGYTF,TGTGCCAGCTCACCCACCGAGGGCGCCTATGGCTACACCTTC
.,TRBV5-4,15,TRBJ2-2,TRBD2,CASSLAGTSTGELFF,TGTGCCAGCAGCTTGGCCGGGACTAGCACCGGGGAGCTGTTTTTT
once,TRBV7-2,19,TRBJ2-2,TRBD2,CASSLEGLAGGPLTGELFF,TGTGCCAGCAGCTTAGAGGGACTAGCGGGAGGGCCCCTAACCGGGGAGCTGTTTTTT
.,TRBV15,14,TRBJ2-7,.,CATSREAGIYEQYF,TGTGCCACCAGCAGAGAGGCGGGAATCTACGAGCAGTACTTC
.,TRBV2,14,TRBJ2-7,.,CASSESGGIYEQYF,TGTGCCAGCAGTGAAAGTGGGGGGATCTACGAGCAGTACTTC
.,TRBV19,17,TRBJ1-5,.,CASSIGRGRNSNQPQHF,TGTGCCAGTAGTATAGGAAGGGGCAGGAATAGCAATCAGCCCCAGCATTTT
.,TRBV6-6,16,TRBJ1-1,TRBD1,CASSWISGGDRAGAFF,TGTGCCAGCAGTTGGATAAGTGGGGGGGACAGGGCTGGCGCTTTCTTT
.,TRBV7-2,15,TRBJ2-7,TRBD1,CASSTFRTGIYEQYF,TGTGCCAGCAGCACCTTCCGGACAGGGATTTACGAGCAGTACTTC
.,TRBV29-1,18,TRBJ2-5,.,CSVELFRQGVPQRRTQYF,TGCAGCGTTGAACTCTTCAGGCAGGGCGTGCCCCAGAGAAGGACCCAGTACTTC
.,TRBV7-9,15,TRBJ2-5,TRBD2,CASSLRTREQETQYF,TGTGCCAGCAGCTTGCGGACTAGGGAACAAGAGACCCAGTACTTC
.,TRBV6-5,15,TRBJ2-1,.,CASRALLAPYNEQFF,TGTGCCAGCAGAGCGCTCCTGGCCCCCTACAATGAGCAGTTCTTC
few,TRBV19,23,TRBJ2-3,TRBD2,CASSTPGLQSLAGETLSTDTQYF,TGTGCCAGTAGTACTCCGGGACTGCAAAGCCTGGCGGGAGAAACCCTAAGCACAGATACGCAGTATTTT
.,TRBV6-2/TRBV6-3,15,TRBJ2-7,TRBD1,CASSYESGQIYEQYF,TGTGCCAGCAGTTACGAATCGGGACAGATCTACGAGCAGTACTTC
.,TRBV5-6,15,TRBJ2-1,TRBD2,CASSPGGLANNEQFF,TGTGCCAGCAGCCCGGGGGGGCTAGCAAACAATGAGCAGTTCTTC
.,TRBV7-9,12,TRBJ2-7,.,CASRPTGGEQYF,TGTGCCAGCAGACCTACCGGGGGCGAGCAGTACTTC
.,TRBV5-6,19,TRBJ2-5,TRBD2,CASSLGTSGSPLRRETQYF,TGTGCCAGCAGCTTGGGGACTAGCGGGAGCCCCTTAAGACGAGAGACCCAGTACTTC
.,TRBV5-6,16,TRBJ2-7,TRBD2,CASTPGGEGLSYEQYF,TGTGCCAGCACCCCTGGGGGGGAGGGCCTATCCTACGAGCAGTACTTC
.,TRBV5-1,16,TRBJ2-3,.,CASSSRGIPTTDTQYF,TGCGCCAGCAGCTCCAGAGGGATTCCGACTACAGATACGCAGTATTTT
.,TRBV10-3,13,TRBJ2-7,.,CAISPEGPYEQYF,TGTGCCATCAGTCCGGAGGGCCCCTACGAGCAGTACTTC